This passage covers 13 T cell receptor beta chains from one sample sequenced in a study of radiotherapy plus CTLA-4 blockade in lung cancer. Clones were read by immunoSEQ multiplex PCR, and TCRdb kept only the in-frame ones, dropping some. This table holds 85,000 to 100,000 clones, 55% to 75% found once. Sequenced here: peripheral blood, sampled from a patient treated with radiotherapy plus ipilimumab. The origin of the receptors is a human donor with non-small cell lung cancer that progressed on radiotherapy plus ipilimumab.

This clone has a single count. CDR3: CARRQGWSLWQYF. The CDR3 region has the DNA TGTGCCAGGCGACAGGGTTGGAGCTTGTGGCAGTACTTC. This chain links TRBV6-7 with TRBJ2-7, with 7 nucleotides matching TRBD1. TRBV6-7 is reported as an ORF; its role is uncertain. With V trimmed by 9 bases and J by 9 bases, 14 bases remained unmatched. CDR3 length: 13 amino acids.

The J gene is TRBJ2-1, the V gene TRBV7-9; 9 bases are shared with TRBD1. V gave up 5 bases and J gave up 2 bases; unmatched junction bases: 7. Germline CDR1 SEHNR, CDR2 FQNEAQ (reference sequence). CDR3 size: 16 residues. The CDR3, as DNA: TGTGCCAGCAGCCCTTGGGGACAGGGCCCCTACAATGAGCAGTTCTTC. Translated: CASSPWGQGPYNEQFF.

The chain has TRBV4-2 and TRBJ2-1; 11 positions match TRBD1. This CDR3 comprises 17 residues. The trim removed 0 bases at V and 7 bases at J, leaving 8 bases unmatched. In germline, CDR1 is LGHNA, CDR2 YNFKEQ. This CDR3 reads CASSQELWDRGGNEQFF. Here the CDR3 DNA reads TGTGCCAGCAGCCAAGAGCTCTGGGACAGGGGGGGGAATGAGCAGTTCTTC.

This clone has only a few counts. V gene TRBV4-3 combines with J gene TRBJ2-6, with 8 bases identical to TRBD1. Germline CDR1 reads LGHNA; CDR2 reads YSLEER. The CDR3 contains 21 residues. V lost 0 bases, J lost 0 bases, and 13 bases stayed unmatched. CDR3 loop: CASSQDARQGLTSSGANVLTF. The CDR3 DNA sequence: TGCGCCAGCAGCCAAGATGCGCGACAGGGGCTAACGAGCTCTGGGGCCAACGTCCTGACTTTC.

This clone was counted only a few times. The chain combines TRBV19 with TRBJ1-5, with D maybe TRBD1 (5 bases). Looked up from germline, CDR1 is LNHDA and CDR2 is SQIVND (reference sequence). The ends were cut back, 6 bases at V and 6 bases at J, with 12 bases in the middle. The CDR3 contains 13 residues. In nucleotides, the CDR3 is TGTGCCAGTAGACCCCTTCAGGGTCAGCCCCAGCATTTT. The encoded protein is CASRPLQGQPQHF.

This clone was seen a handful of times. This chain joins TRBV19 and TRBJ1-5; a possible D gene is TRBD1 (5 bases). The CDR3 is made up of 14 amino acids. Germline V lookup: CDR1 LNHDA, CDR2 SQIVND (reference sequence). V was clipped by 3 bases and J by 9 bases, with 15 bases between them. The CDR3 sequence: CASSIRQDNAPQHF. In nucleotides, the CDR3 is TGTGCCAGTAGTATTCGGCAGGACAACGCGCCCCAGCATTTT.

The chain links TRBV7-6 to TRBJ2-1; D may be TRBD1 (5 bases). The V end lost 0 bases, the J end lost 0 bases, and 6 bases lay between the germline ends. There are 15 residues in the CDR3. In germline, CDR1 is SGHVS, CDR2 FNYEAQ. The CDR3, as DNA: TGTGCCAGCAGCTTAGCGGACAACTCCTACAATGAGCAGTTCTTC. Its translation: CASSLADNSYNEQFF.

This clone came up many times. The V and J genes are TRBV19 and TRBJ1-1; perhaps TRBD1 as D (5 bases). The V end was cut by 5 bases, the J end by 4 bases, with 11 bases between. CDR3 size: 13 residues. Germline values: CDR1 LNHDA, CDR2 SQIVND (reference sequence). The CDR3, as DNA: TGTGCCAGTAGTTGGGGCGTGGGCACTGAAGCTTTCTTT. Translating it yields CASSWGVGTEAFF.

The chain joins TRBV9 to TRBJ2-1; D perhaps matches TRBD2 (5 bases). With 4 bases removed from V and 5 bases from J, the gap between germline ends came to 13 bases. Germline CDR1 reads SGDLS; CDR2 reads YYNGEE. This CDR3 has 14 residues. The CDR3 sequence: CASSPHGDDNEQFF. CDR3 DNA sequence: TGTGCCAGCAGCCCCCACGGGGATGACAATGAGCAGTTCTTC.

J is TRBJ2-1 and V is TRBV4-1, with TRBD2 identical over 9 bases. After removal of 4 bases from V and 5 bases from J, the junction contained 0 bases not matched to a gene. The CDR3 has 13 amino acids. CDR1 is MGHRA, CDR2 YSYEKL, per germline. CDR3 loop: CASSRGGDNEQFF. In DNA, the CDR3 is TGCGCCAGCAGCCGCGGGGGGGACAATGAGCAGTTCTTC.

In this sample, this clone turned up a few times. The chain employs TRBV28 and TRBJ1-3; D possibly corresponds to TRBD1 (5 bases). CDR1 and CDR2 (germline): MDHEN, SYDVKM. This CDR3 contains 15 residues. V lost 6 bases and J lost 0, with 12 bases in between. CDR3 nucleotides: TGTGCCAGCAGCATGGGGACGTACTCTGGAAACACCATATATTTT. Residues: CASSMGTYSGNTIYF. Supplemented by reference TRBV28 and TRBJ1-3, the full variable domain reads DVKVTQSSRYLVKRTGEKVFLECVQDMDHENMFWYRQDPGLGLRLIYFSYDVKMKEKGDIPEGYSVSREKKERFSLILESASTNQTSMYLCASSMGTYSGNTIYFGEGSWLTVV.

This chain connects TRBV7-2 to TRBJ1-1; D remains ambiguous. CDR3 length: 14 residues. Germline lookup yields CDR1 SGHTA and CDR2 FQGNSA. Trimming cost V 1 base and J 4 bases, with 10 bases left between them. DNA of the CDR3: TGTGCCAGCAGCTTAGATGGGGTTTCCACTGAAGCTTTCTTT. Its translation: CASSLDGVSTEAFF.

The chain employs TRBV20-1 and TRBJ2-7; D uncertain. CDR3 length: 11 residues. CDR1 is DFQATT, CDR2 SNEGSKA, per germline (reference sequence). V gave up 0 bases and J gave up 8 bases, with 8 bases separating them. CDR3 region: CSAREAAKQYF. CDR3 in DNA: TGCAGTGCTAGAGAGGCAGCTAAGCAGTACTTC.